This T cell receptor (beta chain) was observed in a study of T cells in localized non-small cell lung cancer. Study-level results: Turning up in adjacent lung were a median about 61 of the top 100 tumor clones. Maximal T cell clonality occurred in uninvolved adjacent lung, with tumor ranking below it. Investigators sequenced only a single tumor region, leaving heterogeneity possible. Longer overall survival was linked to higher blood T cell density.

Repertoires were generated with immunoSEQ multiplex PCR, while TCRdb's copy carries only in-frame clones and drops some. The table lists more than 45,000 clones, 86% of them singletons. Comment on this clone: Its matching antigen is unknown.

The CDR3 length is 14 residues. V lost 0 bases and J 6 bases, leaving 9 bases between the germline ends. Per the germline V gene, CDR1 is SGHRS and CDR2 is YFSETQ. The V gene is TRBV5-1, the J gene TRBJ2-2, with D uncertain. The source material was PBMCs, sampled before any cancer treatment. This TCR came from a man between 35 and 75 years old with stage II lung adenocarcinoma. DNA for the CDR3: TGCGCCAGCAGCTTGGAGTCAGGCGCCGGGGAGCTGTTTTTT. This encodes CASSLESGAGELFF.